This entry describes one T cell receptor beta chain. Its antigen remains unknown. Naivety among CD8 cells was defined by CD45RO negativity and positive CCR7 selection, thereby excluding terminally differentiated effector memory CD45RA+ cells. Only Caucasian adults living in Nashville, Tennessee made up the donor group. The protocol was immunoSEQ multiplex PCR, while the TCRdb copy is restricted to in-frame clones and leaves out a portion. The sample lists roughly 1,800,000 clones, about 95% occurring once. This sample is part of a study of shared clonotypes between healthy human individuals. Study-wide findings and caveats: Specimens sampled were limited to blood, with tissue repertoires likely differing.

V dropped 2 bases and J dropped 0 bases, with 15 bases sitting between them. CDR1 and CDR2 from the germline V gene are MGHRA and YSYEKL. The length of the CDR3 is 17 residues. The genes are TRBV4-1 and TRBJ2-3; a possible D gene is TRBD2 (6 bases). Sequenced: naive CD8+ T cells sorted from blood. The origin of this receptor is a man aged 18 to 30 in good health. Written as DNA, the CDR3 is TGCGCCAGCAGCCAACCTCGGGACTTAGAAAGCACAGATACGCAGTATTTT. This translates into CASSQPRDLESTDTQYF.